This T cell receptor beta chain was documented in a study of blood T cells in healthy people across ages. Primed by a sample-barcoded 5' primer and a J-beta primer mix, a second PCR proceeded for about 6 to 11 cycles. TCRdb passed the 5' RACE reads through MiXCR, listing each CDR3 protein once. The sample yields 920,000 or so distinct CDR3 sequences, around 45% seen once. Findings of the study overall: Age advanced and TCR beta diversity per million T cells fell, roughly linearly.

This clonotype was counted ten times or more. Its antigen is not known. The receptor was isolated from a woman in her sixties or seventies in good health. The sequenced material came from blood.

CDR3 sequence: CSSGLGGNEQFF. DNA of the CDR3: TGCAGCTCGGGACTTGGAGGCAATGAGCAGTTCTTC. This chain uses TRBV29-1 with TRBJ2-1; D is possibly TRBD2 (6 bases). CDR1 and CDR2 (germline): SQVTM, ANQGSEA. The CDR3 has 12 amino acids. The V and J ends lost 8 bases and 6 bases respectively, with 14 bases between them.